This T cell receptor beta chain was recorded in a study of regulatory T cells in long-lasting Graves disease. iRepertoire HTBI primers and Arm-PCR of CDR3 regions built TCR beta libraries. TCRdb used MiXCR to reprocess the multiplex PCR reads, holding one entry per CDR3 protein. The table lists 350,000 to 450,000 distinct CDR3 sequences, about 11% of them singletons. The study, taken as a whole, reports: Fewer public clonotypes were shared by new patients (approximately 1,000) than by persistent patients (around 2,800). Having few samples may have compromised the accuracy.

Stated time point: newly diagnosed GD, antithyroid drugs for less than 3 months. RNA extracted from PBMCs served as the sequencing template. This clonotype was observed a handful of times. The antigen is unknown. V was shortened by 3 bases and J by 9 bases, with 12 bases between the two germline ends. This CDR3 has 12 residues. Germline values: CDR1 DFQATT, CDR2 SNEGSKA (reference sequence). This same sample was also taken into another study, of T cells in Graves' hyperthyroidism and ophthalmopathy. That work contributes: During a first-round RT-PCR of the TCR CDR3, the HTBI primer set was used. A model of 13 V-J features distinguished ophthalmopathy from stable hyperthyroidism.

This chain links TRBV20-1 with TRBJ2-1, with D uncertain. The source of this sequence is a woman younger than 35 with Graves disease. This sample comprised peripheral blood mononuclear cells (PBMCs), obtained at new diagnosis, from a patient treated with antithyroid drugs. CDR3 nucleotides: TGCAGTGCTAGCTCCACATGGGGTGAGCAGTTCTTC. It yields the protein CSASSTWGEQFF.